The 24 T cell receptor beta chains below were found in one sample sequenced in a study of tumor-infiltrating lymphocytes in primary liver carcinoma. With approximately 500 ng total RNA as template and a constant-region primer, TCR beta cDNA was made. For TCR beta, libraries were produced by three nested multiplex PCR rounds using slightly modified ARM-PCR. Both of the initial two PCR rounds ran for approximately 11 cycles and employed TRBV1-TRBV30 forward primers alongside a C-beta reverse primer. TCRdb fed the multiplex PCR reads into MiXCR, producing one record per CDR3 protein. The repertoire has approximately 100,000 distinct CDR3 sequences, around 71% of them found once; the top ten carry less than 15%. Starting material for RNA and DNA co-extraction consisted of roughly 19-34 mg of unsorted bulk tissue. Sequencing was performed on liver tumor tissue from sampling region 2. The subset was: tumor region T2, inferior pole. The receptors come from a woman aged 60-70 years with primary liver carcinoma and hepatitis B virus infection.

This clonotype was detected a few times. Since a much larger clone is just one base distant, this may be a read error. This chain connects TRBV6-2 or TRBV6-3 to TRBJ2-7, with a tentative D call TRBD2 (5 bases). Between the trimmed V and J ends, which lost 8 bases and 9 bases, there was a span of 11 bases. Per the germline V gene, CDR1 is MNHEY and CDR2 is SVGEGT. The length of the CDR3 is 10 residues. The DNA of the CDR3 is TGTGCCAGCGGGAGACGGGGGCAGTACTTC. This codes for CASGRRGQYF.

In the case of this clonotype: This sequence may be a read error, since a much larger clone differs from it by one base. The J gene is TRBJ2-1, the V gene TRBV5-1, with TRBD2 identical over 11 bases. V shed 3 bases, J shed 9 bases, and the junction held 11 bases outside the gene matches. This CDR3 is 16 amino acids long. Germline-derived CDR1 and CDR2 are SGHRS and YFSETQ. DNA of the CDR3: TGCGCCAGCAGCTCGTCGACTAGCGGGGACGGTACTGAGCAGTTCTTC. Its translation: CASSSSTSGDGTEQFF.

The genes are TRBV29-1 and TRBJ2-3; no definite D call. The CDR3 is 17 amino acids. Trimming left V 3 bases short and J 7 bases short, with 26 bases between. CDR1 and CDR2 (germline): SQVTM, ANQGSEA. CDR3 region: CSVEQTPGGSLAYTQYF. CDR3 coding DNA: TGCAGCGTTGAGCAAACCCCGGGCGGAAGCCTTGCATATACGCAGTATTTT.

On this clonotype itself: A much larger clone lies a single base off, so this may be a read error. The CDR3 nucleotides read TGTGCCAGCAGTTCCCCGTTGGGCACTGAAGCTTTCTTT. Translating it yields CASSSPLGTEAFF. The chain links TRBV28 to TRBJ1-1; D is ambiguous. Germline loops: CDR1 MDHEN, CDR2 SYDVKM. Trimming cost V 4 bases and J 4 bases, with 10 bases left between them. The CDR3 sequence is 13 residues long.

This clonotype was found once. The junction departs from germline at one end; a sequencing error may be responsible. CDR3 in DNA: TGTGCCAACTCCCGGACTCTCCAATCCTACGAGCAGTGCTTC. It yields the protein CANSRTLQSYEQCF. This chain connects TRBV6-1 to TRBJ2-7; a weak D match, TRBD2 (5 bases). The CDR3 is 14 amino acids. Germline-derived CDR1 and CDR2 are MNHNS and SASEGT.

This clonotype was observed many times. The gene calls are TRBV6-5 and TRBJ1-1, with D unclear. CDR3 length equals 14 residues. V was clipped by 2 bases and J by 5 bases, with 12 bases between them. Germline lookup yields CDR1 MNHEY and CDR2 SVGAGI. The CDR3 nucleotides read TGTGCCAGCAGTTACCGAAGGTTGGGGACTGAAGCTTTCTTT. Translated: CASSYRRLGTEAFF.

This clonotype was counted only a few times. The chain is built from TRBV20-1 and TRBJ2-1; TRBD2 might be the D (6 bases). Germline V gene data show CDR1 as DFQATT and CDR2 as SNEGSKA (reference sequence). The length of the CDR3 is 13 residues. CDR3 region: CSAEGRVRNEQFF. The CDR3 DNA follows: TGCAGCGCGGAGGGTCGCGTTAGGAATGAGCAGTTCTTC.

On this clonotype itself: Germline and junction disagree at one end, which may indicate a read error. This rearrangement joins TRBV11-2 to TRBJ2-7; 8 bases align to TRBD2. Germline V gives CDR1 SGHAT, CDR2 FQNNGV. The CDR3 is 14 residues long. CDR3: CANSFAGGVYEQYF. The CDR3 bases are TGTGCCAACAGCTTTGCGGGAGGTGTTTACGAGCAGTACTTC.

The chain recombines TRBV2 with TRBJ2-5, with 8 bases identical to TRBD2. The germline CDR1 and CDR2 sequences are SNHLY and FYNNEI. CDR3 size: 15 residues. Trimming removed 6 bases from V and 5 bases from J; junction bases left unmatched: 11. Written as DNA, the CDR3 is TGTGCCAGCAGCGACGGGACTAGTCGTTGGGAGACCCAGTACTTC. Its translation: CASSDGTSRWETQYF.

The chain recombines TRBV11-2 with TRBJ2-7, with 8 bases matching TRBD2. Germline V CDR1 and CDR2: SGHAT, FQNNGV. The CDR3 is made up of 16 amino acids. CDR3 nucleotides: TGTGCTGCACGACTCCTGGGCGGGAGGCGAGGGGGGGAGCAGTACTTC. It codes for CAARLLGGRRGGEQYF.

Of note for this clonotype: One end of the junction fails to match germline, which may point to a read error. The rearrangement uses TRBV11-1 and TRBJ2-7; D is possibly TRBD2 (5 bases). Germline CDR1 SGHAT, CDR2 FQDESV (reference sequence). The CDR3 runs 13 residues. The CDR3 region is CASSSGDSYEQYF. In DNA form, the CDR3 reads TGTGCCAGCAGCTCCGGGGATAGCTACGAGCAATACTTC.

As concerns this clonotype: Given the absence of the conserved phenylalanine or tryptophan at the CDR3 end, a read error is likely. The J gene is TRBJ2-3, the V gene TRBV11-2; 9 nucleotides agree with TRBD2. Germline lookup yields CDR1 SGHAT and CDR2 FQNNGV. The CDR3 consists of 20 residues. Here the CDR3 DNA reads TGTGCCAGCAGCTTAGATCTAAGTGCGTTAGCGGGAGAAGGGATAGATACACAGTATCTT. As protein: CASSLDLSALAGEGIDTQYL.

V and J are TRBV20-1 and TRBJ2-1, with 9 bases that match TRBD2. The CDR3 contains 13 residues. The germline V gene has CDR1 DFQATT and CDR2 SNEGSKA (reference sequence). Trimming took 8 bases from V and 3 from J; bases not matched to a gene: 5. The CDR3 sequence is CSPSGRFYNEQFF. The CDR3 DNA reads TGCAGTCCCAGCGGGAGGTTCTACAATGAGCAGTTCTTC.

With regard to this clonotype: This sequence may be a read error, since a much larger clone differs from it by one base. Because it lacks the conserved phenylalanine or tryptophan at the end, this CDR3 is likely a read error. This chain uses TRBV5-1 with TRBJ1-1, with D unresolved. V lost 4 bases and J lost 1, with 8 bases in between. Germline V gives CDR1 SGHRS, CDR2 YFSETQ. This CDR3 has 13 residues. CDR3 region: CASSPAGNTEAFY. CDR3 DNA sequence: TGCGCCAGCAGCCCGGCGGGGAACACTGAAGCTTTCTAT.

In the case of this clonotype: With a much larger clone just one base away, this may be a read error. The CDR3 region has the DNA TGTGCCAGCAGCTTTGATCGGAGCACAGATACGCACTATTTT. It specifies CASSFDRSTDTHYF. The chain uses TRBV5-6 and TRBJ2-3, with D uncertain. Germline V gene sequence: CDR1 SGHDT, CDR2 YYEEEE. The CDR3 consists of 14 residues.

Turning to this clonotype: Without the conserved terminal phenylalanine or tryptophan, this CDR3 likely stems from a read error. The chain couples TRBV29-1 to TRBJ2-1; D remains unclear. CDR1 is SQVTM, CDR2 ANQGSEA, per germline. This CDR3 is built from 10 residues. Trimming took 8 bases from V and 3 from J, leaving 5 bases between them. The CDR3 sequence is CSTYYNEQFL. The CDR3 bases are TGCAGCACCTACTACAATGAGCAGTTCCTC.

As regards this clonotype: This may stem from a read error, because a much larger clone lies one nucleotide away. The chain couples TRBV29-1 to TRBJ2-5, with TRBD2 matching over 12 bases. Trimming at V came to 7 bases and at J to 2 bases, leaving 14 bases not matched to a gene. This CDR3 has 17 amino acids. Germline V gene data show CDR1 as SQVTM and CDR2 as ANQGSEA. CDR3 region: CSDGDLAGGPRQETQYF. The CDR3 nucleotides read TGCAGCGATGGGGATCTAGCGGGAGGGCCGAGACAAGAGACCCAGTACTTC. The full variable domain, completed using reference TRBV29-1 and TRBJ2-5, is SAVISQKPSRDICQRGTSLTIQCQVDSQVTMMFWYRQQPGQSLTLIATANQGSEATYESGFVIDKFPISRPNLTFSTLTVSNMSPEDSSIYLCSDGDLAGGPRQETQYFGPGTRLLVL.

With respect to this clonotype: One base away lies a much larger clone, so this may be a sequencing read error. The genes are TRBV29-1 and TRBJ2-6; no reliable D call. This CDR3 has 14 residues. Germline CDR1 SQVTM, CDR2 ANQGSEA. The CDR3, as DNA: TGCAGCGTTGAAGGTATCTCTGGGGTCAACGTCCTGACTTTC. Its translation: CSVEGISGVNVLTF. Complete variable domain (other parts from reference TRBV29-1 and TRBJ2-6): SAVISQKPSRDICQRGTSLTIQCQVDSQVTMMFWYRQQPGQSLTLIATANQGSEATYESGFVIDKFPISRPNLTFSTLTVSNMSPEDSSIYLCSVEGISGVNVLTFGAGSRLTVL.

This sequence joins TRBV6-1 and TRBJ2-1, with D perhaps matching TRBD2 (5 bases). Germline V gene sequence: CDR1 MNHNS, CDR2 SASEGT. The V gene lost 3 bases and the J gene lost 6 bases, with 18 bases spanning the gap. The CDR3 runs 16 residues. The CDR3 reads CASSDSGDYTSNEQFF. The CDR3 DNA sequence: TGTGCCAGCAGTGATTCTGGAGACTATACCAGCAATGAGCAGTTCTTC.

As regards this clonotype: One junction end does not reproduce the germline sequence, and a read error may be involved. This rearrangement joins TRBV12-3 or TRBV12-4 to TRBJ1-1; perhaps TRBD1 as D (5 bases). CDR3 length: 15 residues. The CDR3 nucleotides read TGTGCCAGCAGTTTAGGCTGGCGGGGGAACACCGAAGCTTTCTTT. It encodes CASSLGWRGNTEAFF.

Points on this clonotype: A read error may be the cause here, since a much bigger clone is one base away. It is likely a read error, because the conserved phenylalanine at the end of the CDR3 is missing. The gene calls are TRBV7-9 and TRBJ1-6; tentatively, D is TRBD1 (6 bases). CDR3 length: 15 residues. The V end lost 5 bases, the J end lost 8 bases, and 16 bases lay between the germline ends. Germline CDR1 is SEHNR and CDR2 is FQNEAQ (reference sequence). The CDR3 spells CASSLTSGVDSPLHS. The CDR3 DNA reads as TGTGCCAGCAGCCTGACTTCAGGGGTTGATTCACCCCTCCACTCT.

Note on this clonotype: Mismatch with germline at one junction end may stem from a read error. The rearrangement joins TRBV6-2 or TRBV6-3 to TRBJ2-3; no clear D gene. The length of the CDR3 is 15 residues. Germline loops: CDR1 MNHEY, CDR2 SVGEGT. The CDR3 spells CAISCSFARTDTQYF. The CDR3 DNA reads TGTGCCATCAGTTGCTCGTTCGCTAGAACAGATACGCAGTATTTT.

Comments on this clonotype: Mismatch with germline at one junction end may stem from a read error. The V call is TRBV11-2, the J call TRBJ2-1; perhaps TRBD2 as D (6 bases). This CDR3 region has 16 residues. The germline CDR1 and CDR2 sequences are SGHAT and FQNNGV. DNA for the CDR3: TGTGCCAGTAGCTTAGGGGCAGGAGGGGCCAACTATGAGCAGTTCTTC. Residues: CASSLGAGGANYEQFF.

With regard to this clonotype: No conserved phenylalanine or tryptophan ends this CDR3, so it is likely a read error. The V gene is TRBV4-2, the J gene TRBJ2-2; possible D gene TRBD1, 6 bases. This CDR3 comprises 16 residues. CDR1 is LGHNA, CDR2 YNFKEQ, per germline. CDR3 DNA: TGTGCCAGCGGCCATGCTGTGGGGGCGAGAACCGGGGAGCTGTTTCTT. Protein sequence: CASGHAVGARTGELFL.